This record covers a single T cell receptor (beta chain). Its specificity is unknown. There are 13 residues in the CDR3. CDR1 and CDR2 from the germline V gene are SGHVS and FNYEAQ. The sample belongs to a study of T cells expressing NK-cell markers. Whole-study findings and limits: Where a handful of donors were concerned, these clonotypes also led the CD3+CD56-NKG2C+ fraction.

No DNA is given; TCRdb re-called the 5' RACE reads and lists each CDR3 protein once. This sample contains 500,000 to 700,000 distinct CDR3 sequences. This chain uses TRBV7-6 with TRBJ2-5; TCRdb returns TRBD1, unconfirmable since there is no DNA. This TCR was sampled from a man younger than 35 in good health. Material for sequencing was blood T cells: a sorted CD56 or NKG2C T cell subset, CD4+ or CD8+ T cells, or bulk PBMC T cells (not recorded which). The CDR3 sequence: CASRTGGEETQYF.